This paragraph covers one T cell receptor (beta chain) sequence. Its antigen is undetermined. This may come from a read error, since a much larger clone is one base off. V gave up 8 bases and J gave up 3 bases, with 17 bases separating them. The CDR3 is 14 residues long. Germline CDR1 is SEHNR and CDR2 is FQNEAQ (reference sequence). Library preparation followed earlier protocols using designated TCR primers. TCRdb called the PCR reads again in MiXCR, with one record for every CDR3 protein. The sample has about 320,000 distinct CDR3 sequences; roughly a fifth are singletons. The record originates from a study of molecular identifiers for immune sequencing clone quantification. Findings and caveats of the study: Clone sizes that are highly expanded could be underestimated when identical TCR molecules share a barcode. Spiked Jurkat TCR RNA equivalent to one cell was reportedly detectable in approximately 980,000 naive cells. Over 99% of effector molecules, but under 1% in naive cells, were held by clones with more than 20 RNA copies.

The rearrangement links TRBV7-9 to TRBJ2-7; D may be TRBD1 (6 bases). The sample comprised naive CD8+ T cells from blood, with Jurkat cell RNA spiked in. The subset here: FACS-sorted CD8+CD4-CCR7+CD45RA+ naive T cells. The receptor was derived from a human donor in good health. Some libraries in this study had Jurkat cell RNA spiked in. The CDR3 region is CASGPRTAHYEQYF. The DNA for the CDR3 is TGTGCCAGCGGCCCGAGGACAGCTCACTACGAGCAGTACTTC.